This T cell receptor beta chain originates from a study of cytomegalovirus exposure and HLA in healthy donors. Study-level results: In a later analysis, TCR beta V- and J-gene trimming was associated with a missense DCLRE1C variant. There were a few CMV-associated chains whose specificity for CMV antigens was confirmed in vitro. There were some public TCRs occurring in many donors, but most TCR sequences were rare.

The PCR had 60 Vbeta and 13 Jbeta primers. Profiling relied on immunoSEQ multiplex PCR, and the TCRdb table lists in-frame clones only, not all of them. The table records about 200,000 clones, approximately 79% of them present only once. This clone occurred a few times. The antigen is undetermined. This CDR3 contains 17 residues. Germline CDR1 reads GTSNPN; CDR2 reads SVGIG (reference sequence). Trimming took 4 bases from V and 0 from J; bases not matched to a gene: 12. The receptor was isolated from a man aged 45-65 years in good health and CMV-seronegative. J is TRBJ1-5 and V is TRBV30, with 7 nucleotides matching TRBD1. Sequencing input: PBMCs. The CDR3 coding sequence is TGTGCCTGGAACGCAGGGGGTACAGAAAATAGCAATCAGCCCCAGCATTTT. Translating it yields CAWNAGGTENSNQPQHF.